This TCR beta chain came from a study of blood T cell repertoires in COVID-19 (dated by TCRdb to between 2020 and 2021). Context from the whole study: Collaborator samples came from the United States, Italy and Spain and covered acute and convalescent phases of COVID-19. The dataset comprised deeply sampled blood TCRbeta repertoires from subjects exposed to, actively infected with, or recovered from COVID-19. A de-identified subject ID, COVID-19 status, age in years and sex were almost always included in the sample metadata. The repertoires were released in a freely available public database meant as a resource for research on the immune response to SARS-CoV-2. The samples were drawn from the first 160 participants of the ongoing ImmuneRACE study and from 1,254 subjects provided by 6 global collaborators. Where HLA class I and class II types were available, the types were taken from metadata supplied by the sample provider, not from assay-based typing. The material from the prospective study consisted of cDNA or gDNA derived from T cells, B-cell-depleted T cells, or PBMCs. Beyond this particular receptor, the publication reports: Clinical and demographic metadata were provided uncurated, with the amount varying by source and participant.

TCRbeta CDR3 regions were amplified from genomic DNA by means of the immunoSEQ Assay, a bias-controlled multiplex PCR. The original methods were these. Nucleated cell counts per sample were estimated from amplification of reference gene primers within the assay. Sequence reads were collapsed and filtered to measure the absolute abundance of every unique TCRbeta CDR3 rearrangement. For each sample, productive Simpson clonality was calculated as the square root of Simpson's diversity index across productive rearrangements. Not all clones reach the TCRdb copy of this immuneACCESS table, which keeps in-frame sequences only. Checked studies attribute under half of the gap to unresolved V genes and leave the rest unexplained. V and J calls and clone size are those listed in that table; D and trimming were worked out from the DNA. The sample data list about 130,000 clones, and 65% to 90% of these were observed just once. The ten largest clones represent 2.3% of the sample.

To note about this clone: Its antigen is unknown. The sample holds no much larger clone one base away, and base qualities are not on file.

In the prospective study, participants were roughly 18 to 100 years old, resided in approximately 25 geographic areas of the United States, and were enrolled through a virtual design. To assign participants to cohorts, the prospective study relied on clinical history that participants themselves reported in a screening survey and a study questionnaire. ImmuneRACE Cohort 3 recovered participants were defined by two consecutive negative NP/OP PCR tests, healthcare professional clearance, or symptom resolution. In the prospective study, mobile phlebotomists collected whole blood, serum and a nasopharyngeal or oropharyngeal swab from each participant. Over a roughly 2-month period, participants in the prospective study had the option of providing additional blood draws and questionnaires. Blood samples from the prospective study were shipped frozen or at room temperature prior to DNA extraction. The germline V gene encodes CDR1 PRHDT and CDR2 FYEKMQ (reference sequence). Here V drops 4 bases and J drops 5 bases, and the junction holds 4 bases not matched to any gene. The CDR3 measures 14 amino acids from cysteine to phenylalanine. Only the CDR3 DNA is retained, 42 bases long and in frame from the first base.

Input material: PBMCs or T cells enriched from blood (not recorded which). This TCR derives from a woman aged 45-65 years who had recovered from COVID-19. The V and J genes are TRBV13 and TRBJ1-1; TRBD1 matches 10 bases in the middle. Here the CDR3 is given as CASSSWTGGTEAFF. The bases are TGTGCCAGCAGCTCCTGGACAGGGGGAACTGAAGCTTTCTTT.